A selection of T cell receptor beta chains follows, all from one sample in a study of T cell responses to AZD1222 COVID-19 vaccine. Sequenced by immunoSEQ multiplex PCR; TCRdb stores in-frame clones only, minus some. The sample consists of roughly 200,000 clones, around 93% of them appearing once. Source: peripheral blood, taken on day 0 of MenACWY control vaccination. These TCRs come from an adult in good health. Each CDR3 is given without its conserved first and last residue. D genes are given only for firm matches.

v_call: TRBV5-1
j_call: TRBJ1-4
d_call: -
cdr3_aa: ASSLNTATNEKLF

v_call: TRBV28
j_call: TRBJ2-1
d_call: -
cdr3_aa: ASSLGGGQTYNEQF

v_call: TRBV15
j_call: TRBJ2-3
d_call: -
cdr3_aa: ATSRARPTITDTQY

v_call: TRBV6-1
j_call: TRBJ1-3
d_call: TRBD1
cdr3_aa: ASSERTGPSGNTIY

v_call: TRBV10-3
j_call: TRBJ2-5
d_call: TRBD2
cdr3_aa: AISDSGGKKETQY

v_call: TRBV6-6
j_call: TRBJ2-2
d_call: -
cdr3_aa: ASTLPGASNTGELF

v_call: TRBV30
j_call: TRBJ2-5
d_call: -
cdr3_aa: AWSRDRETQY

v_call: TRBV18
j_call: TRBJ2-3
d_call: -
cdr3_aa: ASSPLGATDTQY

v_call: TRBV19
j_call: TRBJ1-3
d_call: TRBD1
cdr3_aa: ASSIFGTDSGNTIY

v_call: TRBV19
j_call: TRBJ2-1
d_call: -
cdr3_aa: ASSKLPYNEQF

v_call: TRBV24-1
j_call: TRBJ1-2
d_call: -
cdr3_aa: ATSVSVLDGYT

v_call: TRBV2
j_call: TRBJ1-1
d_call: TRBD1
cdr3_aa: ATLTGFGAEAF

v_call: TRBV7-2
j_call: TRBJ2-1
d_call: -
cdr3_aa: ASSTRTGANEQF

v_call: TRBV7-2
j_call: TRBJ1-5
d_call: -
cdr3_aa: ASSFQQGPNQPQH

v_call: TRBV30
j_call: TRBJ1-3
d_call: -
cdr3_aa: AWSKTAGNTIY

v_call: TRBV5-6
j_call: TRBJ1-2
d_call: -
cdr3_aa: ASIRGVDYGYT

v_call: TRBV19
j_call: TRBJ1-1
d_call: -
cdr3_aa: ASSKRVQGATEAF

v_call: TRBV6-5
j_call: TRBJ1-4
d_call: TRBD1
cdr3_aa: ASSYGGTGGEKLF

v_call: TRBV27
j_call: TRBJ1-2
d_call: -
cdr3_aa: ASSPQGGYGYT

v_call: TRBV5-8
j_call: TRBJ2-7
d_call: -
cdr3_aa: ASSWGPDRNYEQY

v_call: TRBV19
j_call: TRBJ2-5
d_call: TRBD2
cdr3_aa: ASRRAGGLPQETQY

v_call: TRBV10-2
j_call: TRBJ1-2
d_call: -
cdr3_aa: ASSELGDPANYGYT

v_call: TRBV30
j_call: TRBJ1-1
d_call: -
cdr3_aa: AWSLTGSMNTEAF

v_call: TRBV4-2
j_call: TRBJ1-3
d_call: -
cdr3_aa: ASSQGGTSSGNTIY

v_call: TRBV19
j_call: TRBJ1-2
d_call: -
cdr3_aa: ASRHGGYGYT

v_call: TRBV21-1
j_call: TRBJ1-5
d_call: -
cdr3_aa: ASSKGTAAFWPQH

v_call: TRBV2
j_call: TRBJ2-3
d_call: -
cdr3_aa: ASRWTDGTDTQY

v_call: TRBV6-5
j_call: TRBJ1-5
d_call: -
cdr3_aa: ATKPGSFSNQPQH

v_call: TRBV7-9
j_call: TRBJ1-4
d_call: TRBD1
cdr3_aa: ASSLDGTGVEKLF

v_call: TRBV2
j_call: TRBJ1-1
d_call: -
cdr3_aa: ASTLGGPYTEAF

v_call: TRBV4-1
j_call: TRBJ2-1
d_call: -
cdr3_aa: ASSQPQGAGEQF

v_call: TRBV28
j_call: TRBJ1-1
d_call: -
cdr3_aa: ASKMPHPNTEAF

v_call: TRBV18
j_call: TRBJ1-1
d_call: TRBD1
cdr3_aa: ASSPDRGQTEAF

v_call: TRBV20-1
j_call: TRBJ1-4
d_call: -
cdr3_aa: SASRGGSANEKLF

v_call: TRBV27
j_call: TRBJ1-1
d_call: -
cdr3_aa: ASSLGTAMNTEAF

v_call: TRBV29-1
j_call: TRBJ1-1
d_call: -
cdr3_aa: SVRGANTEAF

v_call: TRBV6-5
j_call: TRBJ2-7
d_call: TRBD2
cdr3_aa: ASSMAGGWYEQY

v_call: TRBV13
j_call: TRBJ1-3
d_call: -
cdr3_aa: ASSLYNGNTIY

v_call: TRBV30
j_call: TRBJ1-3
d_call: -
cdr3_aa: AYSFGPGNTIY

v_call: TRBV3-1/TRBV3-2
j_call: TRBJ2-7
d_call: -
cdr3_aa: ASSQVRTQAHEQY

v_call: TRBV7-9
j_call: TRBJ1-1
d_call: -
cdr3_aa: ASVQGCTEAF

v_call: TRBV19
j_call: TRBJ1-6
d_call: -
cdr3_aa: ASKQVTSSPLH

v_call: TRBV5-1
j_call: TRBJ2-1
d_call: TRBD1
cdr3_aa: ASSLADRVGEQF

v_call: TRBV15
j_call: TRBJ2-1
d_call: -
cdr3_aa: ATSREPGHLGNEQF

v_call: TRBV7-2
j_call: TRBJ1-2
d_call: -
cdr3_aa: ASSLQGQTYGYT

v_call: TRBV9
j_call: TRBJ2-1
d_call: TRBD2
cdr3_aa: ASSVGLKAGGPSYNEQF

v_call: TRBV11-2
j_call: TRBJ1-2
d_call: -
cdr3_aa: ASSRGAGVYGYT

v_call: TRBV5-1
j_call: TRBJ1-2
d_call: -
cdr3_aa: ASSYYREANYGYT

v_call: TRBV27
j_call: TRBJ2-1
d_call: -
cdr3_aa: ASSVPGTLNEQF

v_call: TRBV5-6
j_call: TRBJ2-7
d_call: TRBD1
cdr3_aa: ASSLGEQGAEQY

v_call: TRBV10-3
j_call: TRBJ2-5
d_call: TRBD2
cdr3_aa: AISYSSGAETQY